Listed below are T cell receptor beta chains from one sample, sequenced in a study of blood T cell repertoires in COVID-19. Clones were read by immunoSEQ multiplex PCR, and TCRdb kept only the in-frame ones, dropping some. The sample lists about 210,000 clones; around 83% were seen once. Input material: peripheral blood. These receptors were obtained from a woman between 45 and 65 years old with acute or convalescent COVID-19. Each CDR3 is given with its conserved first and last residue. A D gene is named only where the DNA matches it firmly. Clone sizes are given selectively: once, few, many, or a class where the clone is expanded.

>TRBV7-9|TRBJ2-3|.|.
CASSGNGGLNTQYF
TGTGCCAGCAGCGGGAATGGGGGCCTAAATACGCAGTATTTT
>TRBV11-3|TRBJ2-3|.|TRBD2
CASSLGTSGNPDTQYF
TGTGCCAGCAGCCTTGGGACTAGCGGGAACCCAGATACGCAGTATTTT
>TRBV5-6|TRBJ2-3|.|.
CASSFWRSTDTQYF
TGTGCCAGCAGCTTCTGGCGGAGCACAGATACGCAGTATTTT
>TRBV10-1|TRBJ2-7|few|TRBD2
CASSELAGPHEQYF
TGCGCCAGCAGTGAGCTAGCGGGCCCCCACGAGCAGTACTTC
>TRBV11-3|TRBJ2-3|.|.
CASSINAGDTQYF
TGTGCCAGCAGCATAAACGCCGGGGATACGCAGTATTTT
>TRBV28|TRBJ1-1|.|TRBD1
CASSSRTGRVNTEAFF
TGTGCCAGCAGTTCCAGGACAGGGCGGGTGAACACTGAAGCTTTCTTT
>TRBV6-5|TRBJ1-2|few|TRBD1
CASSLTGGESGTF
TGTGCCAGCAGTTTAACAGGGGGCGAGTCCGGCACCTTC
>TRBV4-1|TRBJ2-5|.|TRBD2
CASSRGGASGKETQYF
TGCGCCAGCAGCCGGGGAGGGGCTAGCGGGAAAGAGACCCAGTACTTC
>TRBV24-1|TRBJ2-3|once|.
CATSEQSDTQYF
TGTGCCACCAGTGAACAGTCCGATACGCAGTATTTT
>TRBV11-2|TRBJ1-2|.|.
CASSLDPHTYGYTF
TGTGCCAGCAGCTTAGACCCACATACCTATGGCTACACCTTC
>TRBV6-2/TRBV6-3|TRBJ1-1|.|TRBD1
CASSYRQGLMNTEAFF
TGTGCCAGCAGTTACCGACAGGGTCTCATGAACACTGAAGCTTTCTTT
>TRBV5-6|TRBJ2-7|.|.
CASSLVSGGRYEQYF
TGTGCCAGCAGCTTGGTGAGCGGAGGACGATACGAGCAGTACTTC
>TRBV28|TRBJ2-7|.|.
CASSSRKGQVYEQYF
TGTGCCAGCAGTTCTCGTAAGGGACAAGTCTACGAGCAGTACTTC
>TRBV27|TRBJ2-7|once|TRBD2
CASSPRGGPGEQYF
TGTGCCAGCAGTCCCCGGGGGGGGCCCGGCGAGCAGTACTTC
>TRBV14|TRBJ2-6|once|.
CASSQILGGGSGANVLTF
TGTGCCAGCAGCCAGATCCTGGGAGGGGGCTCTGGGGCCAACGTCCTGACTTTC
>TRBV18|TRBJ1-2|.|TRBD1
CASSPGQFYGYTF
TGTGCCAGCTCACCGGGACAGTTCTATGGCTACACCTTC
>TRBV21-1|TRBJ2-5|once|.
CASSPRGPKARETQYF
TGTGCCAGCAGCCCGAGAGGGCCTAAGGCCCGGGAGACCCAGTACTTC
>TRBV27|TRBJ1-4|.|.
CASSSNDQKEKLFF
TGTGCCAGCAGTTCAAACGATCAGAAAGAAAAACTGTTTTTT
>TRBV28|TRBJ1-2|.|.
CASGQNYGYTF
TGTGCCAGTGGACAGAACTATGGCTACACCTTC
>TRBV2|TRBJ2-1|.|.
CASSETVDEQFF
TGTGCCAGCAGTGAAACTGTAGATGAGCAGTTCTTC